The present entry profiles one T cell receptor beta chain with its context. Its antigen is as yet unknown. ViraFEST assay sequencing came after antigen-specific CD4+ T cells were expanded with viral peptide pools. CD4+ T cells were isolated after less than 13 days of culture. Sometime from March through December 2020, the person acquired a SARS-CoV-2 infection that PCR confirmed. Replacing half the medium with IL-2 medium was done on days 3 and 7. In germline, CDR1 is MNHEY, CDR2 SVGAGI. The ends were cut back, 5 bases at V and 5 bases at J, with 12 bases in the middle. This CDR3 comprises 13 residues. This record belongs to a study of vaccination effects on CD4 cells after COVID-19. Study-level results: In convalescents, spike-reactive clones (those seen post-vaccine) were mainly new vaccine-induced clones.

The data were produced by immunoSEQ multiplex PCR, yet TCRdb's version contains in-frame clones alone and is incomplete. Of tens of thousands of clones in the sample, around two thirds were seen once. The sequences come from CD4+ T cells from PBMCs cultured with HCoV-NL63 spike peptides, collected before COVID-19 vaccination. This receptor was identified in a human donor who had a prior SARS-CoV-2 infection. The rearrangement uses TRBV6-5 and TRBJ1-1; tentative D call: TRBD1 (5 bases). CDR3 sequence (DNA): TGTGCCAGCAGTCCAGCCGGGGGGACTGAAGCTTTCTTT. Translation gives CASSPAGGTEAFF.